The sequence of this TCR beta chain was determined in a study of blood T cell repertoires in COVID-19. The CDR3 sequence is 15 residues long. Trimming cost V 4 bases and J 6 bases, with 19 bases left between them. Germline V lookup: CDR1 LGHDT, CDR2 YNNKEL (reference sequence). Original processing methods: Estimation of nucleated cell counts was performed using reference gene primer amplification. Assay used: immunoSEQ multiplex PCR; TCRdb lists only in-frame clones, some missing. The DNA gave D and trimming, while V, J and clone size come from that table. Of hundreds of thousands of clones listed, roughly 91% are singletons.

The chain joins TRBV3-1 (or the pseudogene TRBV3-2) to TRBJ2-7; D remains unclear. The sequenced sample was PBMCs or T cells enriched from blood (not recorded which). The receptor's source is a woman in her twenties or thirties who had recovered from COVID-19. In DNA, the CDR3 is TGTGCCAGCAGCCGAAGAGTCACAGAAGTCAGCGAGCAGTACTTC. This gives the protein CASSRRVTEVSEQYF.